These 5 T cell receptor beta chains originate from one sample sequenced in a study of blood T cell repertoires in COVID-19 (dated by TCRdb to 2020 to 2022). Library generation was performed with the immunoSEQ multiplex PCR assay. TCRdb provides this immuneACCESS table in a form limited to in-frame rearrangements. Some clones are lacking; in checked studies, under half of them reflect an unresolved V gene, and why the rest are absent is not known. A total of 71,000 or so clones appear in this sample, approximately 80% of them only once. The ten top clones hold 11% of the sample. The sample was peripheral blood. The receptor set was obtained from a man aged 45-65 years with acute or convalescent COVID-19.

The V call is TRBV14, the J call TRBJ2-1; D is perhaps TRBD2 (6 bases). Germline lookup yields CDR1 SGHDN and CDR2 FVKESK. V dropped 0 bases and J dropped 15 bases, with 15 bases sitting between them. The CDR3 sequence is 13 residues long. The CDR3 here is CASSQDYAGLLFF. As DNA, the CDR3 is TGTGCCAGCAGCCAAGATTACGCGGGATTGCTGTTCTTC.

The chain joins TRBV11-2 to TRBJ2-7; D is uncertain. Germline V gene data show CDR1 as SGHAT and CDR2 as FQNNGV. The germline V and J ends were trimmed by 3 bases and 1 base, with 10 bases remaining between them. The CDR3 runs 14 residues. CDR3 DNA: TGTGCCAGCAGCTTCCCGGGTCGATCCTACGAGCAGTACTTC. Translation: CASSFPGRSYEQYF.

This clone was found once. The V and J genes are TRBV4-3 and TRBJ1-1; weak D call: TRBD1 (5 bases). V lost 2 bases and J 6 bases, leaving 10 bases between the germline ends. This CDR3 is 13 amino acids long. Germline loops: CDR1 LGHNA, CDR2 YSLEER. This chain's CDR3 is CASSQTGPAEAFF. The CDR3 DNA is TGCGCCAGCAGCCAAACAGGACCGGCTGAAGCTTTCTTT.

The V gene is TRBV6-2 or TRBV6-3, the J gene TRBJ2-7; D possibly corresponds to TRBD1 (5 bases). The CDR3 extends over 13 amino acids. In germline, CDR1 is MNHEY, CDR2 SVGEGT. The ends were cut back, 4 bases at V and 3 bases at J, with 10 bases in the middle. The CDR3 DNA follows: TGTGCCAGCAGTTGGACATCGGACTACGAGCAGTACTTC. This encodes CASSWTSDYEQYF.

CDR3 sequence reads: CASSPGGGTMFDEQYF. The CDR3, as DNA: TGTGCCAGCAGCCCAGGTGGGGGGACGATGTTCGACGAGCAGTACTTC. J is TRBJ2-7 and V is TRBV4-2; possibly TRBD2 for D (6 bases). With 4 bases removed from V and 5 bases from J, the gap between germline ends came to 21 bases. The CDR3 has 16 residues. Germline lookup yields CDR1 LGHNA and CDR2 YNFKEQ.